This T cell receptor beta chain was found in a study of neoadjuvant anti-PD-1 for oral cavity cancer. This clone was seen only once. Its cognate antigen is unknown. The CDR3 runs 16 residues. The germline gives CDR1 SGHAT, CDR2 FQNNGV. J gave up 4 bases and V 5 bases, and 11 bases lay outside the gene matches. Data came from immunoSEQ multiplex PCR; TCRdb stores just in-frame clones and leaves some out. The table lists around 12,000 clones, about 65% of them singletons. Study-level results: With a few patients per group, TCR findings need larger cohorts.

Patients were newly diagnosed with stage II-IVA oral cavity squamous cell carcinoma without prior systemic or radiation treatment. The chain combines TRBV11-2 with TRBJ2-7, with 10 bases fitting TRBD1. The sample was PBMCs, taken before nivolumab (anti-PD-1) treatment. This receptor was identified in a person aged 35-79 years with oral cavity squamous cell carcinoma. CDR3: CASSPLLGTGVYEQYF. CDR3 coding DNA: TGTGCCAGCAGCCCTCTCTTAGGGACAGGGGTATACGAGCAGTACTTC.